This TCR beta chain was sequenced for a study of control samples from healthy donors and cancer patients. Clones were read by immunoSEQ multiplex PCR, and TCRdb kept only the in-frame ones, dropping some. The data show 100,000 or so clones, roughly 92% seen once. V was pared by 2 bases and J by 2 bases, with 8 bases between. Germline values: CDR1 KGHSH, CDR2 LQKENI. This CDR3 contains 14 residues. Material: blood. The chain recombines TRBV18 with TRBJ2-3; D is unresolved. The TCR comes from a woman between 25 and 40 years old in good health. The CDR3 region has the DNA TGTGCCAGCTCACCAAACAGCCCCACAGATACGCAGTATTTT. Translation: CASSPNSPTDTQYF.